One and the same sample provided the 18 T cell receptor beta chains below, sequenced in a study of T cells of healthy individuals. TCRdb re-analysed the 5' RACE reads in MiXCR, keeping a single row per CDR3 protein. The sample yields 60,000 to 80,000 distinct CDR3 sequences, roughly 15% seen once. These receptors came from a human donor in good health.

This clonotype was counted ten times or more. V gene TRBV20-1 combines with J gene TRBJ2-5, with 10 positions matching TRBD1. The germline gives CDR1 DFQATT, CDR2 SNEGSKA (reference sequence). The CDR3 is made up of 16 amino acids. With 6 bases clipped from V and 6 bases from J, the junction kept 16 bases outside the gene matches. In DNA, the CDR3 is TGCAGTGCAACCCCCGGGGGGACAGGGGCACGGAAGACCCAGTACTTC. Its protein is CSATPGGTGARKTQYF.

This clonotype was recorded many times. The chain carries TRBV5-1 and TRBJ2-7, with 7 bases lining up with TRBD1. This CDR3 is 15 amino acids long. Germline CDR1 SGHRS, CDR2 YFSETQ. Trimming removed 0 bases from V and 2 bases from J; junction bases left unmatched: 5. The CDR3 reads CASSLVPGQTYEQYF. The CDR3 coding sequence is TGCGCCAGCAGCTTGGTCCCGGGACAGACCTACGAGCAGTACTTC.

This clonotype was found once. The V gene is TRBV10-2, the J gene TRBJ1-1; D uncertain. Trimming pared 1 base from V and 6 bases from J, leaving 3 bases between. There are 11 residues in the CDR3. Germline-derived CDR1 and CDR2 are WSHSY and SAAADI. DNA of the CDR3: TGCGCCAGCAGTGAGTTTGCTGAAGCTTTCTTT. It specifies CASSEFAEAFF.

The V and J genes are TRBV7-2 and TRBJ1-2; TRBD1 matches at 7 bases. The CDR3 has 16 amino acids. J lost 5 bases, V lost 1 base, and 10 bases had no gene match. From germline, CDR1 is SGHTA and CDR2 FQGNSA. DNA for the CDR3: TGTGCCAGCAGCTTAGAGGGGCCAGGGGGGAGATATGGCTACACCTTC. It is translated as CASSLEGPGGRYGYTF. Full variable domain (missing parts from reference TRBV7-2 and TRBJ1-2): GAGVSQSPSNKVTEKGKDVELRCDPISGHTALYWYRQSLGQGLEFLIYFQGNSAPDKSGLPSDRFSAERTGGSVSTLTIQRTQQEDSAVYLCASSLEGPGGRYGYTFGSGTRLTVV.

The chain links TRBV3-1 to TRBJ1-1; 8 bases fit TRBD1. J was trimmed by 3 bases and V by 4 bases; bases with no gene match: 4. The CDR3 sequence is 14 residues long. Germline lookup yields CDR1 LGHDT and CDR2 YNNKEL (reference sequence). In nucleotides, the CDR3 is TGTGCCAGCAGCCTGGACAGGGCTGACACTGAAGCTTTCTTT. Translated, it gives CASSLDRADTEAFF.

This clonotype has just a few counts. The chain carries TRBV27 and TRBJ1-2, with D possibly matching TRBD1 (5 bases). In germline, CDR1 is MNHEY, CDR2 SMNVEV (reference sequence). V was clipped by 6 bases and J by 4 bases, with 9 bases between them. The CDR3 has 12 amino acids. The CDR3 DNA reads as TGTGCCAGCAGCCCCGACAGCTATGGCTACACCTTC. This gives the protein CASSPDSYGYTF.

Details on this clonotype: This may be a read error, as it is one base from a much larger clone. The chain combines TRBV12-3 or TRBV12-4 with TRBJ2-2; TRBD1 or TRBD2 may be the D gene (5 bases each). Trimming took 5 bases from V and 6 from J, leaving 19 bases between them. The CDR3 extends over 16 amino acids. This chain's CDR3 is CASSQQVLEGSGELFF. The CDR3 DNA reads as TGTGCCAGCAGTCAACAGGTCCTAGAGGGGTCCGGGGAGCTGTTTTTT.

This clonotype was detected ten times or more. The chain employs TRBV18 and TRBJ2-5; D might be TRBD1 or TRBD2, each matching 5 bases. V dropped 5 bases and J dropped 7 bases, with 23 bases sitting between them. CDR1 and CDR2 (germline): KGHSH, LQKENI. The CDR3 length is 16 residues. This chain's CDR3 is CASSRGAGLTGGTQYF. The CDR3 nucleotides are TGTGCCAGCTCAAGGGGAGCTGGGTTGACTGGTGGGACCCAGTACTTC.

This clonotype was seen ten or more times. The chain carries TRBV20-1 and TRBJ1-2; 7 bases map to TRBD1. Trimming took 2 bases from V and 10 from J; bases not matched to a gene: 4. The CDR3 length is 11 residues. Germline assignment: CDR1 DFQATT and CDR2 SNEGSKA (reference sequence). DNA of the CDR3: TGCAGTGCTAGATGGGACAGCGCCTACACCTTC. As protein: CSARWDSAYTF.

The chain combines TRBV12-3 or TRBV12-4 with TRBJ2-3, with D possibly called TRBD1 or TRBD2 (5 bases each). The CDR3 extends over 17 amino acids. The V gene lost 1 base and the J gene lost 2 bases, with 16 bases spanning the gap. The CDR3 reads CASSLGGAGWTTDTQYF. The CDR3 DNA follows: TGTGCCAGCAGTTTAGGTGGGGCGGGCTGGACCACAGATACGCAGTATTTT.

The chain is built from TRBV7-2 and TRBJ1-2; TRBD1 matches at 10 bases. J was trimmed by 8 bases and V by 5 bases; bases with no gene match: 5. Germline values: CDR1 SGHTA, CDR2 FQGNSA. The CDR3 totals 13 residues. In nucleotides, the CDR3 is TGTGCCAGCAGCCTAGACAGGGGGCGAGGCTACACCTTC. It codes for CASSLDRGRGYTF.

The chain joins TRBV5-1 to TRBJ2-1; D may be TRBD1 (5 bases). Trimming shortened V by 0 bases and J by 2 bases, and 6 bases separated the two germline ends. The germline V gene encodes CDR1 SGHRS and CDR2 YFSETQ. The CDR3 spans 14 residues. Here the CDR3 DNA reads TGCGCCAGCAGCTTGGGACAGACCTACAATGAGCAGTTCTTC. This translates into CASSLGQTYNEQFF.

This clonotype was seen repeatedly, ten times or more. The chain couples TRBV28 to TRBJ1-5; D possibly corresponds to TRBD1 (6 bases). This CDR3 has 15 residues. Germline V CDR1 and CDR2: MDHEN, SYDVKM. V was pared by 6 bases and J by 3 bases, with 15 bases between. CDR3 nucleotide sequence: TGTGCCAGCAGGTCCCCGGGACACCCCAATCAGCCCCAGCATTTT. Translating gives CASRSPGHPNQPQHF. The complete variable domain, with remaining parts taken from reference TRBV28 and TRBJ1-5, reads DVKVTQSSRYLVKRTGEKVFLECVQDMDHENMFWYRQDPGLGLRLIYFSYDVKMKEKGDIPEGYSVSREKKERFSLILESASTNQTSMYLCASRSPGHPNQPQHFGDGTRLSIL.

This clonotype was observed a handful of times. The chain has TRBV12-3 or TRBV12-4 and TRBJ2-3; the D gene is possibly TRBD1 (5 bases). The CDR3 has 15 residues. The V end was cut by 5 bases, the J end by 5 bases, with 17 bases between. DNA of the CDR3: TGTGCCAGCAGTCCTCGTAGGGGCGAACTAGATACGCAGTATTTT. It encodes CASSPRRGELDTQYF.

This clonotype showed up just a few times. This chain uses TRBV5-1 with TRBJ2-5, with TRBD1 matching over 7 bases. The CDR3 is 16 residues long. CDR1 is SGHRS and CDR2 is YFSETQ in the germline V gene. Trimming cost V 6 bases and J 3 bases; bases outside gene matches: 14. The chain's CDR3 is CASTTGLLGAEETQYF. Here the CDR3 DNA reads TGCGCCAGCACGACAGGGCTCCTGGGGGCGGAAGAGACCCAGTACTTC. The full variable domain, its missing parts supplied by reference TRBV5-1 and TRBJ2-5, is KAGVTQTPRYLIKTRGQQVTLSCSPISGHRSVSWYQQTPGQGLQFLFEYFSETQRNKGNFPGRFSGRQFSNSRSEMNVSTLELGDSALYLCASTTGLLGAEETQYFGPGTRLLVL.

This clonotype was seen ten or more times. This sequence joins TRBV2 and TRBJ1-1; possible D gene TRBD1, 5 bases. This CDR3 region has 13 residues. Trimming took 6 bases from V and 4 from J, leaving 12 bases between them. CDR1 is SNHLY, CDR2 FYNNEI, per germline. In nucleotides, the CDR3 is TGTGCCAGCAGGAACGAGGGGACCACTGAAGCTTTCTTT. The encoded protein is CASRNEGTTEAFF.

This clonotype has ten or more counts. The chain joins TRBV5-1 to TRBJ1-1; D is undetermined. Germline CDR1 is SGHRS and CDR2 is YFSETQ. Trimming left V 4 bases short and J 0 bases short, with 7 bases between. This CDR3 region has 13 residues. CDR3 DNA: TGCGCCAGCAGCATAACAGTGAACACTGAAGCTTTCTTT. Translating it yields CASSITVNTEAFF.

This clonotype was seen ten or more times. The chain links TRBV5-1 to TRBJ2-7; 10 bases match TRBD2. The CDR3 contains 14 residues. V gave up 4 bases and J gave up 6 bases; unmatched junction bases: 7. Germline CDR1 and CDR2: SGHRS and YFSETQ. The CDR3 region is CASSVSGGYSEQYF. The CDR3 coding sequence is TGCGCCAGCAGCGTTAGCGGGGGGTACTCCGAGCAGTACTTC.